The clone carrying this TCR beta chain turned up a few times. The junction had 8 bases not matched to a gene; V was cut back by 2 bases and J by 0 bases. Looked up from germline, CDR1 is MNHEY and CDR2 is SVGEGT. The CDR3 totals 17 residues. This entry belongs to a study of blood T cells in healthy people across ages. Next came a second PCR, run for about 6 to 11 cycles, which used a sample-barcoded 5' primer along with a J-beta primer mix. TCRdb analysed the 5' RACE reads with MiXCR anew, one entry per CDR3 protein. The sample contains some 1.5 million distinct CDR3 sequences, 28% of which appear only once.

This chain uses TRBV6-2 or TRBV6-3 with TRBJ1-1, with 8 bases aligning to TRBD1. Sequencing used blood. This sequence originates from a woman aged 25 to 45 in good health. The CDR3: CASSYVGRGPMNTEAFF. In nucleotides, the CDR3 is TGTGCCAGCAGTTACGTCGGCAGGGGGCCTATGAACACTGAAGCTTTCTTT.